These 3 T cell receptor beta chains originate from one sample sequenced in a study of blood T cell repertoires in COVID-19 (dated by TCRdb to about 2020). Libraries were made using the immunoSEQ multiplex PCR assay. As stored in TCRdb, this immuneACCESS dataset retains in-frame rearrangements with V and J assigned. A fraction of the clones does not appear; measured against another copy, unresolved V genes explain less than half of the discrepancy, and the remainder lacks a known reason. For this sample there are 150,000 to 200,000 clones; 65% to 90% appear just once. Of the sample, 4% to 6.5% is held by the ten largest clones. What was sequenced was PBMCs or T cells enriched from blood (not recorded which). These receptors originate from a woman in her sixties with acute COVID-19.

The CDR3 is CASSLALAGPQETQYF. The DNA for the CDR3 is TGCGCCAGCAGCTTGGCTCTAGCGGGACCCCAAGAGACCCAGTACTTC. The rearrangement joins TRBV5-1 to TRBJ2-5; 9 bases match TRBD2. Germline CDR1 reads SGHRS; CDR2 reads YFSETQ. V trimming: 0 bases; J trimming: 1 base; junction bases outside the gene matches: 4. CDR3 length equals 16 residues.

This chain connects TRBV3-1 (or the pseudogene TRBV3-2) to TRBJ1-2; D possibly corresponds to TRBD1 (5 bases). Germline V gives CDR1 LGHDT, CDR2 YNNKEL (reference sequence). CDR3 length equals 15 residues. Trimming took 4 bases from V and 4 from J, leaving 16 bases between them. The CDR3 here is CASSRPGGVGYGYTF. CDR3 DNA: TGTGCCAGCAGCCGCCCAGGAGGGGTGGGCTATGGCTACACCTTC.

CDR3 sequence: CASSHASGSVYEQFF. The DNA for the CDR3 is TGCGCCAGCAGTCACGCGAGCGGGAGTGTCTATGAGCAGTTCTTC. The chain recombines TRBV5-1 with TRBJ2-1, with TRBD2 identical over 8 bases. Losses at the gene ends were 5 bases for V and 8 bases for J; bases not matched to a gene: 12. Germline V lookup: CDR1 SGHRS, CDR2 YFSETQ. The CDR3 spans 15 residues.